The subject of this entry is one T cell receptor (beta chain). The data were taken from a study of blood T cell repertoires in COVID-19. Study in general: The samples span acute and convalescent COVID-19 from the United States, Italy and Spain.

In the study's own analysis: Quantification of nucleated cells was approximated via reference gene primer amplification. Clones were read by immunoSEQ multiplex PCR, and TCRdb kept only the in-frame ones, dropping some. That table is the source of V, J and clone size, and D and trimming were worked out from the DNA. This sample has about 270,000 clones, with around 89% found just once. This CDR3 comprises 19 residues. Trimming removed 6 bases at V and 1 base at J, with 27 bases between. Germline V CDR1 and CDR2: MDHEN, SYDVKM. The chain uses TRBV28 and TRBJ1-2, with D maybe TRBD1 (5 bases). The sequenced sample was PBMCs or T cells enriched from blood (not recorded which). This clonotype was sampled from a woman aged 45 to 65 who had recovered from COVID-19. CDR3 nucleotides: TGTGCCAGCAGAAATCCTGCGACCGCCCGAACAGGCTTTAACTATGGCTACACCTTC. Protein: CASRNPATARTGFNYGYTF.